Listed here are 30 T cell receptor beta chains from one sample, sequenced in a study of molecular identifiers for immune sequencing clone quantification. TCRdb used MiXCR to reprocess the PCR reads, holding one entry per CDR3 protein. Seen here are 600,000 to 650,000 distinct CDR3 sequences, about 20% observed once, and the top ten hold roughly 0.85%. Source material: naive CD8+ T cells from blood, with Jurkat cell RNA spiked in. Subset of the sample: FACS-sorted CD8+CD4-CCR7+CD45RA+ naive T cells. The receptors originated from a human donor in good health. Some libraries in this study had Jurkat cell RNA spiked in.

This clonotype was counted ten times or more. V gene TRBV5-4 combines with J gene TRBJ2-7; no definite D call. Looked up from germline, CDR1 is SGHNT and CDR2 is YYREEE (reference sequence). V was trimmed by 0 bases and J by 0 bases, leaving 7 bases between them. This CDR3 has 14 amino acids. The CDR3 nucleotides read TGTGCCAGCAGCTTGGCCTATGGCTCCTACGAGCAGTACTTC. Protein sequence: CASSLAYGSYEQYF.

This clonotype turned up a few times. The chain has TRBV28 and TRBJ2-1; D remains ambiguous. From germline, CDR1 is MDHEN and CDR2 SYDVKM. V dropped 3 bases and J dropped 7 bases, with 22 bases sitting between them. This CDR3 is 17 amino acids long. This chain's CDR3 is CASSFFSIWAIRNEQFF. In DNA form, the CDR3 reads TGTGCCAGCAGTTTTTTCTCGATTTGGGCTATAAGGAATGAGCAGTTCTTC.

The chain employs TRBV12-3 or TRBV12-4 and TRBJ2-2; 7 nucleotides line up with TRBD1. The V and J ends lost 6 bases and 6 bases, in that order; junction bases with no gene match: 7. This CDR3 comprises 14 residues. CDR3 residues: CASSNGQESGELFF. The CDR3 DNA follows: TGTGCCAGCAGCAACGGACAGGAGTCCGGGGAGCTGTTTTTT.

With respect to this clonotype: This could be a read error, since a much larger clone is one nucleotide away. This chain connects TRBV20-1 to TRBJ1-1, with TRBD1 identical over 9 bases. The CDR3 totals 15 residues. V gave up 5 bases and J gave up 9 bases; unmatched junction bases: 16. Per the germline V gene, CDR1 is DFQATT and CDR2 is SNEGSKA (reference sequence). The CDR3 nucleotides read TGCAGTGCTTCCCCCGGGACAGGGCGTTTAACTAAAGCTTTCTTT. Encoded protein: CSASPGTGRLTKAFF.

Ten or more counts support this clonotype. The rearrangement joins TRBV12-3 or TRBV12-4 to TRBJ1-3; D remains unclear. This CDR3 spans 15 amino acids. Trimming took off 4 bases at V and 0 bases at J, with 10 bases between the two ends. CDR3: CASSSRPDSGNTIYF. The CDR3 region has the DNA TGTGCCAGCAGTTCCCGGCCCGACTCTGGAAACACCATATATTTT.

In regard to this clonotype: A much more abundant neighbour one base away suggests this may be a read error. The chain carries TRBV6-5 and TRBJ2-7, with D possibly TRBD2 on 6 matching bases. Trimming pared 4 bases from V and 7 bases from J, leaving 17 bases between. The CDR3 has 14 residues. Germline V gene sequence: CDR1 MNHEY, CDR2 SVGAGI. The CDR3 loop is CASSFYGSGGEQYF. The CDR3, as DNA: TGTGCCAGCAGTTTCTACGGATCCGGGGGAGAGCAGTACTTC.

There are many counts of this clonotype. This chain joins TRBV14 and TRBJ2-7, with D perhaps being TRBD1 or TRBD2 (6 bases each). Germline lookup yields CDR1 SGHDN and CDR2 FVKESK. V lost 4 bases and J lost 2, with 12 bases in between. The CDR3 spans 14 residues. The CDR3 bases are TGTGCCAGCAGCCCGGGGGCCGGACCCTACGAGCAGTACTTC. It yields the protein CASSPGAGPYEQYF.

The V call is TRBV2, the J call TRBJ2-3; D unclear. The CDR3 spans 10 residues. Germline V gene lookup returns CDR1 SNHLY and CDR2 FYNNEI. Trimming removed 8 bases at V and 6 bases at J, with 6 bases between. In nucleotides, the CDR3 is TGTGCCAGCCTTGTGGATACGCAGTATTTT. As protein: CASLVDTQYF.

V and J are TRBV11-2 and TRBJ1-6, with 7 bases fitting TRBD1. J lost 3 bases, V lost 4 bases, and 6 bases had no gene match. The germline CDR1 and CDR2 sequences are SGHAT and FQNNGV. The CDR3 has 16 residues. CDR3 bases: TGTGCCAGCAGCTCCTCGGACAGGATCTATAATTCACCCCTCCACTTT. This sequence encodes CASSSSDRIYNSPLHF. The full variable domain, completed using reference TRBV11-2 and TRBJ1-6, is EAGVAQSPRYKIIEKRQSVAFWCNPISGHATLYWYQQILGQGPKLLIQFQNNGVVDDSQLPKDRFSAERLKGVDSTLKIQPAKLEDSAVYLCASSSSDRIYNSPLHFGNGTRLTVT.

The chain has TRBV5-3 and TRBJ2-1, with unresolved D. TRBV5-3 is given ORF status, its function remaining uncertain. V lost 8 bases and J 8 bases, leaving 11 bases between the germline ends. The CDR3 spans 11 residues. The DNA for the CDR3 is TGTGCCAGCAGCGAATTATATGAGCAGTTCTTC. Its translation is CASSELYEQFF.

J is TRBJ2-3 and V is TRBV20-1, with TRBD1 identical over 9 bases. In germline, CDR1 is DFQATT, CDR2 SNEGSKA (reference sequence). CDR3 size: 14 residues. V was clipped by 6 bases and J by 4 bases; unmatched bases: 8. The chain's CDR3 is CSATGQGSPDTQYF. The CDR3 coding sequence is TGCAGTGCAACAGGACAGGGGAGTCCAGATACGCAGTATTTT.

This clonotype came up many times. This sequence joins TRBV25-1 and TRBJ2-5; D gene ambiguous. Trimming cost V 1 base and J 1 base, with 4 bases left between them. In germline, CDR1 is MGHDK, CDR2 SYGVNS. The length of the CDR3 is 13 residues. The CDR3 region is CASSEFSQETQYF. CDR3 DNA sequence: TGTGCCAGCAGTGAATTTAGCCAAGAGACCCAGTACTTC.

With regard to this clonotype: A read error is possible here, since a much larger clone lies one base away. The chain uses TRBV9 and TRBJ2-5; 16 bases match TRBD2. Unmatched junction bases numbered 7, after V lost 4 bases and J lost 7 bases. CDR1 is SGDLS, CDR2 YYNGEE, per germline. This CDR3 is 16 amino acids long. The CDR3 here is CASSTGTSGREGTQYF. In DNA, the CDR3 is TGTGCCAGCAGCACCGGGACTAGCGGGAGGGAAGGGACCCAGTACTTC. The whole variable domain, filled in from reference TRBV9 and TRBJ2-5, reads DSGVTQTPKHLITATGQRVTLRCSPRSGDLSVYWYQQSLDQGLQFLIQYYNGEERAKGNILERFSAQQFPDLHSELNLSSLELGDSALYFCASSTGTSGREGTQYFGPGTRLLVL.

This clonotype was observed at least ten times. The J gene is TRBJ2-3, the V gene TRBV7-9, with 10 nucleotides matching TRBD2. V was pared by 4 bases and J by 1 base, with 8 bases of the junction left unmatched. Germline assignment: CDR1 SEHNR and CDR2 FQNEAQ (reference sequence). This CDR3 spans 17 amino acids. CDR3 amino acids: CASSYDPLAGGTDTQYF. The DNA for the CDR3 is TGTGCCAGCAGCTACGACCCCCTAGCGGGGGGCACAGATACGCAGTATTTT.

This clonotype has a count of ten or more. The V call is TRBV5-6, the J call TRBJ2-7; unclear D gene. The germline V gene has CDR1 SGHDT and CDR2 YYEEEE. CDR3 length: 15 amino acids. V lost 0 bases to trimming and J lost 1 base, with 11 bases between them. This chain's CDR3 is CASSLGRSKSYEQYF. The CDR3 DNA reads TGTGCCAGCAGCTTGGGCCGGTCTAAATCCTACGAGCAGTACTTC. The full variable domain, with the rest looked up from reference TRBV5-6 and TRBJ2-7, is DAGVTQSPTHLIKTRGQQVTLRCSPKSGHDTVSWYQQALGQGPQFIFQYYEEEERQRGNFPDRFSGHQFPNYSSELNVNALLLGDSALYLCASSLGRSKSYEQYFGPGTRLTVT.

In DNA, the CDR3 is TGTGCCAGCAGTGAATCCGCGGGGGCCTACTACGAGCAGTACTTC. It yields the protein CASSESAGAYYEQYF. The chain has TRBV2 and TRBJ2-7; perhaps TRBD2 as D (7 bases). The length of the CDR3 is 15 residues. Germline V CDR1 and CDR2: SNHLY, FYNNEI. Trimming cost V 2 bases and J 3 bases, with 14 bases left between them.

Only a few counts were recorded for this clonotype. This CDR3 is CASAAGGGAIPFF. DNA for the CDR3: TGTGCCAGCGCCGCGGGGGGGGGGGCAATCCCTTTCTTT. V gene TRBV2 combines with J gene TRBJ1-1, with a tentative D call TRBD1 (6 bases). There are 13 residues in the CDR3. Per germline, CDR1 SNHLY and CDR2 FYNNEI. With 8 bases removed from V and 12 bases from J, the gap between germline ends came to 22 bases. Based on the CDR3 plus reference TRBV2 and TRBJ1-1, the full variable domain is EPEVTQTPSHQVTQMGQEVILRCVPISNHLYFYWYRQILGQKVEFLVSFYNNEISEKSEIFDDQFSVERPDGSNFTLKIRSTKLEDSAMYFCASAAGGGAIPFFGQGTRLTVV.

Concerning this clonotype itself: This CDR3 is missing its conserved last phenylalanine or tryptophan, likely due to a read error. The chain uses TRBV23-1 and TRBJ1-1; no firm D call. TRBV23-1 is noted as an ORF with a role that remains uncertain. The germline V and J ends were trimmed by 6 bases and 1 base, with 6 bases remaining between them. This CDR3 contains 12 residues. DNA for the CDR3: TGCGCCAGCAGCTTAGGGAACACTGAAGCTTTCCTT. This encodes CASSLGNTEAFL.

This clonotype was seen at least ten times. The chain employs TRBV5-1 and TRBJ2-3; TRBD2 matches at 7 bases. The CDR3 is 16 amino acids. J lost 4 bases, V lost 4 bases, and 12 bases had no gene match. CDR1 SGHRS and CDR2 YFSETQ come from the germline V gene. The CDR3 bases are TGCGCCAGCAGCCCTGCTGAGGGAGGGGAGGCAGATACGCAGTATTTT. This gives the protein CASSPAEGGEADTQYF.

This chain joins TRBV7-9 and TRBJ1-4; 7 nucleotides agree with TRBD1. The germline gives CDR1 SEHNR, CDR2 FQNEAQ (reference sequence). V was clipped by 2 bases and J by 1 base; unmatched bases: 4. The CDR3 sequence is 16 residues long. The CDR3 nucleotides read TGTGCCAGCAGCTTACGGGACAGCCGAACTAATGAAAAACTGTTTTTT. Protein: CASSLRDSRTNEKLFF.

This clonotype was found many times. The chain has TRBV4-3 and TRBJ1-2; unclear D gene. There are 14 residues in the CDR3. Trimming left V 0 bases short and J 4 bases short, with 9 bases between. Germline CDR1 LGHNA, CDR2 YSLEER. CDR3 amino acids: CASSQDVFGYGYTF. CDR3 bases: TGCGCCAGCAGCCAAGATGTGTTTGGCTATGGCTACACCTTC.

This clonotype was counted a few times. V usage is TRBV30 and J usage is TRBJ1-1, with D hard to call. V shed 4 bases and J shed 2 bases, with 11 bases lying between them. This CDR3 comprises 13 residues. Germline CDR1 reads GTSNPN; CDR2 reads SVGIG (reference sequence). CDR3 bases: TGTGCCTGGACCCACAGCCCTAACACTGAAGCTTTCTTT. It translates to CAWTHSPNTEAFF.

This clonotype was seen at least ten times. V and J are TRBV2 and TRBJ1-6; 7 bases line up with TRBD1. The junction had 7 bases not matched to a gene; V was cut back by 7 bases and J by 4 bases. The CDR3 has 15 residues. Germline V CDR1 and CDR2: SNHLY, FYNNEI. CDR3 DNA: TGTGCCAGCAACACCGGGACAGATTATAATTCACCCCTCCACTTT. Translating it yields CASNTGTDYNSPLHF.

Note on this clonotype: This may arise from a read error, as a much more abundant clone is one base away. This sequence joins TRBV6-2 or TRBV6-3 and TRBJ2-2; TRBD2 matches at 8 bases. CDR3 length: 16 amino acids. CDR1 and CDR2 from the germline V gene are MNHEY and SVGEGT. This CDR3 reads CATSFSGTRDTGEPFF. CDR3 coding DNA: TGTGCCACCTCATTTTCCGGGACTAGGGACACCGGGGAGCCGTTTTTT.

The chain joins TRBV28 to TRBJ2-1; D tentatively fits TRBD1 or TRBD2 (5 bases each). V shed 6 bases and J shed 0 bases, with 15 bases lying between them. There are 16 residues in the CDR3. CDR1 is MDHEN and CDR2 is SYDVKM in the germline V gene. The CDR3 DNA reads TGTGCCAGCAGACCCTCCGGGACGGACTCCTACAATGAGCAGTTCTTC. It specifies CASRPSGTDSYNEQFF.

Concerning this clonotype itself: The junction differs from germline at one of its ends, possibly a read error. The gene calls are TRBV6-2 or TRBV6-3 and TRBJ2-2; D is uncertain. The germline gives CDR1 MNHEY, CDR2 SVGEGT. The CDR3 loop spans 13 amino acids. The CDR3 loop is CAGSKSRAGELFF. In DNA, the CDR3 is TGTGCCGGCAGCAAGTCTAGGGCCGGGGAGCTGTTTTTT.

This clonotype was seen only a few times. The chain recombines TRBV20-1 with TRBJ2-7; D not certain. Trimming shortened V by 1 base and J by 7 bases, and 5 bases separated the two germline ends. Germline CDR1 is DFQATT and CDR2 is SNEGSKA (reference sequence). This CDR3 has 10 amino acids. The CDR3 DNA reads as TGCAGTGCTAGAGTAGGGGAGCAGTACTTC. This sequence encodes CSARVGEQYF.

For the CDR3, the DNA is TGTGCCAGCAGCTCCAGGGACAGCCGAATGAACACTGAAGCTTTCTTT. Residues: CASSSRDSRMNTEAFF. J is TRBJ1-1 and V is TRBV7-9, with 7 bases identical to TRBD1. CDR1 and CDR2 from the germline V gene are SEHNR and FQNEAQ (reference sequence). This CDR3 region has 16 residues. V shed 4 bases and J 0 bases; nucleotides not matched to a gene: 8.

This clonotype appeared a few times. The chain uses TRBV24-1 and TRBJ2-4; 12 bases are a match to TRBD2. V gave up 5 bases and J gave up 5 bases; unmatched junction bases: 6. Germline V gene sequence: CDR1 KGHDR, CDR2 SFDVKD. CDR3 length: 16 amino acids. For the CDR3, the DNA is TGTGCCACCAGTGGCCCACTAGCGGGAGGCCAAAACATTCAGTACTTC. Translating gives CATSGPLAGGQNIQYF.

This clonotype was seen a handful of times. One base away lies a much larger clone, so this may be a sequencing read error. This sequence joins TRBV5-1 and TRBJ1-5, with D maybe TRBD1 (5 bases). From germline, CDR1 is SGHRS and CDR2 YFSETQ. The length of the CDR3 is 19 residues. The CDR3 loop is CANSRINRLRTGNNQPQHF. The CDR3 region has the DNA TGCGCCAACAGCCGGATAAACAGGTTAAGAACGGGTAACAATCAGCCCCAGCATTTT.